A single sample is the source of the 14 T cell receptor beta chains below, sequenced in a study of blood T cells in healthy people across ages. Using a J-beta primer mix together with a sample-barcoded 5' primer, a second PCR was run for about 7 to 12 cycles. Each CDR3 protein is one row after TCRdb ran MiXCR on the 5' RACE reads. The sample yields 1.5 million to 2 million distinct CDR3 sequences, roughly 50% seen once. Sequences were obtained from blood. The origin of the receptors is a woman between 35 and 50 years old in good health.

The gene calls are TRBV4-3 and TRBJ2-1, with a possible D match to TRBD2 (6 bases). The germline V gene has CDR1 LGHNA and CDR2 YSLEER. The CDR3 consists of 15 residues. The V end was cut by 0 bases, the J end by 4 bases, with 10 bases between. The CDR3 DNA sequence: TGCGCCAGCAGCCAAGAAGGAGGGAGGTACAATGAGCAGTTCTTC. Translating gives CASSQEGGRYNEQFF.

This clonotype showed up just a few times. The genes are TRBV5-1 and TRBJ1-2; 9 bases fit TRBD1. Per germline, CDR1 SGHRS and CDR2 YFSETQ. This CDR3 contains 17 residues. Germline trimming cut 0 bases from V and 4 bases from J; bases unmatched to any gene: 10. CDR3 amino acids: CASSLEFGTGLSYGYTF. The CDR3 DNA is TGCGCCAGCAGCTTGGAGTTCGGGACAGGGCTCTCCTATGGCTACACCTTC.

In this sample, this clonotype turned up once. V usage is TRBV20-1 and J usage is TRBJ2-5, with D possibly matching TRBD2 (6 bases). There are 13 residues in the CDR3. The germline V gene encodes CDR1 DFQATT and CDR2 SNEGSKA (reference sequence). The V and J ends lost 3 bases and 3 bases respectively, with 11 bases between them. DNA for the CDR3: TGCAGTGCTAGCGCAGGGAGGAAAGAGACCCAGTACTTC. Protein sequence: CSASAGRKETQYF.

The chain combines TRBV7-2 with TRBJ1-2, with a possible D match to TRBD1 (6 bases). Germline values: CDR1 SGHTA, CDR2 FQGNSA. The CDR3 sequence is 14 residues long. The V and J ends lost 5 bases and 7 bases respectively, with 17 bases between them. The CDR3 is CASSATGMGVGYTF. For the CDR3, the DNA is TGTGCCAGCAGCGCCACAGGGATGGGAGTTGGCTACACCTTC.

V and J are TRBV6-1 and TRBJ2-7; D possibly corresponds to TRBD1 (5 bases). The V end was cut by 10 bases, the J end by 1 base, with 14 bases between. Germline CDR1 reads MNHNS; CDR2 reads SASEGT. The CDR3 totals 13 residues. The CDR3 spells CATIRQPSYEQYF. The CDR3 DNA sequence: TGTGCCACCATTCGACAGCCATCCTACGAGCAGTACTTC.

The chain carries TRBV13 and TRBJ2-7, with 9 bases that match TRBD1. In germline, CDR1 is PRHDT, CDR2 FYEKMQ (reference sequence). This CDR3 is 14 amino acids long. Unmatched junction bases numbered 5, after V lost 5 bases and J lost 3 bases. This CDR3 is CASSAPGQGYEQYF. In DNA, the CDR3 is TGTGCCAGCAGCGCCCCGGGACAGGGCTACGAGCAGTACTTC.

This chain joins TRBV28 and TRBJ2-7, with TRBD1 matching 10 bases. Per the germline V gene, CDR1 is MDHEN and CDR2 is SYDVKM. The CDR3 extends over 15 amino acids. Trimming cost V 3 bases and J 2 bases; bases outside gene matches: 4. CDR3 protein: CASSFGGQGAYEQYF. DNA for the CDR3: TGTGCCAGCAGTTTTGGCGGACAGGGGGCCTACGAGCAGTACTTC.

The chain carries TRBV6-5 and TRBJ2-1; the D gene could be TRBD1 or TRBD2 (7 bases each). Trimming cost V 10 bases and J 8 bases, with 15 bases left between them. This CDR3 comprises 12 residues. Germline V gives CDR1 MNHEY, CDR2 SVGAGI. CDR3 DNA: TGTGCCACCCTGACAGGGAGGGATGAGCAGTTCTTC. Translating gives CATLTGRDEQFF.

This clonotype has only one observation. The rearrangement uses TRBV5-1 and TRBJ2-7, with D perhaps assigned TRBD1 or TRBD2 (5 bases each). V was clipped by 0 bases and J by 1 base, with 20 bases between them. The CDR3 length is 18 residues. Germline values: CDR1 SGHRS, CDR2 YFSETQ. The CDR3 protein is CASSLAGAGFLGSYEQYF. The CDR3 DNA is TGCGCCAGCAGCTTGGCCGGGGCAGGGTTCCTCGGTTCCTACGAGCAGTACTTC. Complete variable domain (other parts from reference TRBV5-1 and TRBJ2-7): KAGVTQTPRYLIKTRGQQVTLSCSPISGHRSVSWYQQTPGQGLQFLFEYFSETQRNKGNFPGRFSGRQFSNSRSEMNVSTLELGDSALYLCASSLAGAGFLGSYEQYFGPGTRLTVT.

This clonotype occurred a few times. The chain links TRBV4-3 to TRBJ2-3; D is uncertain. Germline-derived CDR1 and CDR2 are LGHNA and YSLEER. V shed 4 bases and J shed 6 bases, with 20 bases lying between them. The CDR3 sequence is 16 residues long. The CDR3 region has the DNA TGCGCCAGCAGCCCCCAAAGTGGGAATCCCGGGGATACGCAGTATTTT. Residues: CASSPQSGNPGDTQYF.

As for this clonotype: Compared with germline, one end of the junction differs, possibly owing to a read error. The chain is built from TRBV4-2 and TRBJ2-3; tentative D call: TRBD1 (5 bases). This CDR3 has 16 amino acids. Germline CDR1 reads LGHNA; CDR2 reads YNFKEQ. CDR3 sequence (DNA): TGCGCCAGCAGCCAAGAGTTGGCTGTGAGCACAGGTACGCAGTATTTT. Translation gives CASSQELAVSTGTQYF.

The gene calls are TRBV3-1 and TRBJ1-4; 8 bases agree with TRBD1. V trimming: 4 bases; J trimming: 5 bases; junction bases outside the gene matches: 12. The V gene's germline CDR1 is LGHDT and CDR2 YNNKEL (reference sequence). This CDR3 has 17 residues. CDR3 in DNA: TGTGCCAGCAGCCGACTCGGGACAGGCAGTGGGAATGAAAAACTGTTTTTT. Translation: CASSRLGTGSGNEKLFF.

CDR3 in DNA: TGTGCCAGCAGCTTGTCGCGGGGGGGCCGGGATGAGCAGTTCTTC. Protein product: CASSLSRGGRDEQFF. The genes are TRBV5-6 and TRBJ2-1; 9 bases fit TRBD2. Germline loops: CDR1 SGHDT, CDR2 YYEEEE. This CDR3 comprises 15 residues. The V and J ends lost 1 base and 8 bases, in that order; junction bases with no gene match: 7.

This chain links TRBV7-2 with TRBJ2-3; 7 nucleotides agree with TRBD2. The germline V gene encodes CDR1 SGHTA and CDR2 FQGNSA. The CDR3 totals 16 residues. V shed 5 bases, J shed 3 bases, and the junction held 11 bases outside the gene matches. CDR3 region: CASSLNGRTGTDTQYF. The CDR3 DNA reads as TGTGCCAGCAGCCTTAACGGGAGGACCGGGACAGATACGCAGTATTTT.